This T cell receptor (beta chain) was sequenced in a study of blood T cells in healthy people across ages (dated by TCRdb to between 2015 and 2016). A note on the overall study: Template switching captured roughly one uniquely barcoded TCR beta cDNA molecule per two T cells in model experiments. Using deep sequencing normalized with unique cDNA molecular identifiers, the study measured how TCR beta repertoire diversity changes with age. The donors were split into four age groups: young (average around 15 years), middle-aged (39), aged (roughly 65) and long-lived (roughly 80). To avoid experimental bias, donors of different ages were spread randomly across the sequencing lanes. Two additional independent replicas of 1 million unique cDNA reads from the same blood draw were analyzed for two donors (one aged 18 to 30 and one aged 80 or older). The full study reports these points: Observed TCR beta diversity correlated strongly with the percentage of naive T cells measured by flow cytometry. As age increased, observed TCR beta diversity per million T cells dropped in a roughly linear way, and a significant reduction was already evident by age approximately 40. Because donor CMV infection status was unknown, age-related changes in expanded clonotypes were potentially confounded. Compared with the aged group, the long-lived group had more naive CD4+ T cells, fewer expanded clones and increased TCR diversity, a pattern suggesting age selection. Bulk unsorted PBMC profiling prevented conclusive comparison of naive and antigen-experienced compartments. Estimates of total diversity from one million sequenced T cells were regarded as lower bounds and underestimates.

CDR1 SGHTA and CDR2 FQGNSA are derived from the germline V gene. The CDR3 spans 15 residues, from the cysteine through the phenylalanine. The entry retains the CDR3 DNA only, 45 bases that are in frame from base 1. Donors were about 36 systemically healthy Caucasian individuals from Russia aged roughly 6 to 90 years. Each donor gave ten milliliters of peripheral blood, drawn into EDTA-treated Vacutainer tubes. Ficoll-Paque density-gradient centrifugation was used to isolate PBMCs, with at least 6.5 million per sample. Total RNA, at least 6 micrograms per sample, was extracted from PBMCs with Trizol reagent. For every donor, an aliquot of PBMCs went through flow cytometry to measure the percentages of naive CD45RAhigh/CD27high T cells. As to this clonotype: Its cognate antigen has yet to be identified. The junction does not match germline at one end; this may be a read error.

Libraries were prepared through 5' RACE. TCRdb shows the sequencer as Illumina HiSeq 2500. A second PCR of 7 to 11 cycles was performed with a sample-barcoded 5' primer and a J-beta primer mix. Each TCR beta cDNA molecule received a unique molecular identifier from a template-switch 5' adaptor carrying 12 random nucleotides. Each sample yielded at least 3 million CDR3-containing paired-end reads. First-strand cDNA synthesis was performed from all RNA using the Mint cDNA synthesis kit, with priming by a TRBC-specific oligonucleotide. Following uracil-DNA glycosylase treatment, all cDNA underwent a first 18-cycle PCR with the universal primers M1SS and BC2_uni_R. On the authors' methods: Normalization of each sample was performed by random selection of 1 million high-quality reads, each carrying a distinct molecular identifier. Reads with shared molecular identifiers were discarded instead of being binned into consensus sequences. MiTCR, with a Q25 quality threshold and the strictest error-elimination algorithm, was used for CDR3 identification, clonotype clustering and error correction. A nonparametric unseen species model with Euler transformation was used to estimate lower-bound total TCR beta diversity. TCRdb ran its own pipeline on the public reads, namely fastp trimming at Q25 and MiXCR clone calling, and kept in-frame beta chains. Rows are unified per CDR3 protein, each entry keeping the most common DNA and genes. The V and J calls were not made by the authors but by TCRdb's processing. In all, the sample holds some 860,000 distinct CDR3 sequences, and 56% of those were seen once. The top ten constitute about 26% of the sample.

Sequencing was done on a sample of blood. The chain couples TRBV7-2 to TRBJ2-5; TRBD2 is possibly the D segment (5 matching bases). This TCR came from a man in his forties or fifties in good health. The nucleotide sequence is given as TGTGCCGGCAGCCGGGGTCTCCCCGTCCAAGAGACCCAGTACTTC. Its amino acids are CAGSRGLPVQETQYF.